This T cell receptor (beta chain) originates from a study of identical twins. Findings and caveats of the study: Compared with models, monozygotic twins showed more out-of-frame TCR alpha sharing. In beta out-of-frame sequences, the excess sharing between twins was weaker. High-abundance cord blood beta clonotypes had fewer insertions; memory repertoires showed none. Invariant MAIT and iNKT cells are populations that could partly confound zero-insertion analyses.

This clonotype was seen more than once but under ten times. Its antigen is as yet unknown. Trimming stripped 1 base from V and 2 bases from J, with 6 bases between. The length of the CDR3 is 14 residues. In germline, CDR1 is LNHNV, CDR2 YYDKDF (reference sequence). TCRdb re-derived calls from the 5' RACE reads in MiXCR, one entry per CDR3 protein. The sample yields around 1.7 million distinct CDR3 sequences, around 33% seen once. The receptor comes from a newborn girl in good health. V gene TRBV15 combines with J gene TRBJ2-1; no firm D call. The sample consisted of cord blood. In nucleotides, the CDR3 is TGTGCCACCAGCAGAGGTGGCACCTACAATGAGCAGTTCTTC. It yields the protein CATSRGGTYNEQFF.